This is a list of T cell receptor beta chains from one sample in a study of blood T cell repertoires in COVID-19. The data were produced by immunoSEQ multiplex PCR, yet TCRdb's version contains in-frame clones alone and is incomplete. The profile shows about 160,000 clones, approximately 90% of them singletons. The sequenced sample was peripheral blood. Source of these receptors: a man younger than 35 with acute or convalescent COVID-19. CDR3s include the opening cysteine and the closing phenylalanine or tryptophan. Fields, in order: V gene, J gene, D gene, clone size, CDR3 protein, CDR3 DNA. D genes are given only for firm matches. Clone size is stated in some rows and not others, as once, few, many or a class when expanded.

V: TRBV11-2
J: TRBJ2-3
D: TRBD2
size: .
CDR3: CASSQTPSAGGRPDTQYF
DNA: TGTGCCAGCAGCCAGACTCCCTCGGCGGGAGGGCGCCCAGATACGCAGTATTTT

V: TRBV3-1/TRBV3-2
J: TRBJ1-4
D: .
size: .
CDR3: CASSPRMTGLATNEKLFF
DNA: TGTGCCAGCAGCCCCCGAATGACAGGTTTAGCAACTAATGAAAAACTGTTTTTT

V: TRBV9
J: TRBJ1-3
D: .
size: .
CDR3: CASSVEAGGDSGNTIYF
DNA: TGTGCCAGCAGCGTAGAGGCAGGAGGGGACTCTGGAAACACCATATATTTT

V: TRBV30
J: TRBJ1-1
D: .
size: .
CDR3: CAHGQPNTEAFF
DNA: TGTGCCCACGGACAGCCAAACACTGAAGCTTTCTTT

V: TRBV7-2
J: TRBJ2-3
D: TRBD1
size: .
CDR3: CASSPGTVTDTQYF
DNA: TGTGCCAGCAGCCCCGGGACAGTCACAGATACGCAGTATTTT

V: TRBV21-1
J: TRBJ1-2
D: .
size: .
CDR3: CASSKGRWVAHGGVVRYGYTF
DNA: TGTGCCAGCAGCAAAGGAAGATGGGTGGCCCACGGGGGAGTCGTCCGCTATGGCTACACCTTC

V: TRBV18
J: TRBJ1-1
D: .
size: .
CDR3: CASSPTGNTEAFF
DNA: TGTGCCAGCTCACCAACGGGGAACACTGAAGCTTTCTTT

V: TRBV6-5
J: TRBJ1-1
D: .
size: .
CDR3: CASRARTVMNTEAFF
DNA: TGTGCCAGCAGGGCCAGGACAGTTATGAACACTGAAGCTTTCTTT

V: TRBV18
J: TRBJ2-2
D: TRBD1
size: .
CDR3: CASSPHPGTGDTGELFF
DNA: TGTGCCAGCTCCCCTCACCCGGGGACAGGAGACACCGGGGAGCTGTTTTTT

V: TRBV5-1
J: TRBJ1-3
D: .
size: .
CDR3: CASSLSSAGEGGNTIYF
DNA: TGCGCCAGCAGCTTGAGTTCGGCGGGGGAGGGCGGAAACACCATATATTTT

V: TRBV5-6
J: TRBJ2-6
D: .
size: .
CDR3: CASSPQGFSGANVLTF
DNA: TGTGCCAGCAGCCCACAGGGATTCTCTGGGGCCAACGTCCTGACTTTC

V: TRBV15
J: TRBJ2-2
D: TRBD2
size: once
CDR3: CATEPGLAGEGTGELFF
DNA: TGTGCCACCGAGCCGGGACTAGCGGGAGAAGGCACCGGGGAGCTGTTTTTT

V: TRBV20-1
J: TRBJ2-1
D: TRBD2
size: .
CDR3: CSAEREEQFF
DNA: TGCAGTGCTGAGCGGGAGGAGCAGTTCTTC

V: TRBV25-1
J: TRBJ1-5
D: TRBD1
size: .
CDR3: CASRETGEKGNQPQHF
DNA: TGTGCCAGCCGAGAGACAGGGGAGAAGGGCAATCAGCCCCAGCATTTT

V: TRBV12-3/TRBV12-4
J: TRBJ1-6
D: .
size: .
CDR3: CASSFRDSPLHF
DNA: TGTGCCAGCAGTTTCCGGGATTCACCCCTCCACTTT

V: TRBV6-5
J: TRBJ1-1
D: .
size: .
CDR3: CATYSNGDTEAFF
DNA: TGTGCCACCTACTCGAACGGAGACACTGAAGCTTTCTTT

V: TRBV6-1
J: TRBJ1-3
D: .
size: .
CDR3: CASSEAGVSTIYF
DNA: TGTGCCAGCAGTGAAGCGGGAGTAAGCACCATATATTTT

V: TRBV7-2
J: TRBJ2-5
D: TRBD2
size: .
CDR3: CASSLSGRSETQYF
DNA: TGTGCCAGCAGCTTAAGCGGGAGGTCAGAGACCCAGTACTTC

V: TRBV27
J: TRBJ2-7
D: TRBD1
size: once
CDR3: CASRPGTGDYEQYF
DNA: TGTGCCAGCAGACCCGGGACAGGGGACTACGAGCAGTACTTC

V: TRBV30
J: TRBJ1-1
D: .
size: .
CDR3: CAWSPQLGGTEAFF
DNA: TGTGCCTGGAGTCCCCAGCTCGGGGGGACTGAAGCTTTCTTT

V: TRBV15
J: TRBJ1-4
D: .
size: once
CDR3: CATSRDSEKLFF
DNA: TGTGCCACCAGCAGAGACTCTGAAAAACTGTTTTTT

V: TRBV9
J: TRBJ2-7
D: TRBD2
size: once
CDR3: CASSPRTRIYEQYF
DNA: TGTGCCAGCAGCCCCCGGACTAGAATTTACGAGCAGTACTTC

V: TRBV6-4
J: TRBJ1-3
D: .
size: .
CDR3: CASSHPGDSGGNTIYF
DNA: TGTGCCAGCAGTCACCCGGGGGATTCTGGGGGAAACACCATATATTTT

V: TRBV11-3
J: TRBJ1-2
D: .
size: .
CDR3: CASSDRQLNYGYTF
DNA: TGTGCCAGCAGCGACAGACAACTTAACTATGGCTACACCTTC

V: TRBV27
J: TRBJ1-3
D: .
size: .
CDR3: CASSLFPFSGNTIYF
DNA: TGTGCCAGCAGTTTATTTCCGTTCTCTGGAAACACCATATATTTT